This T cell receptor (beta chain) was observed in a study of cytomegalovirus exposure and HLA in healthy donors. Notes on the study in general: The investigators catalogued 150 to 200 TCR beta chains as cytomegalovirus-associated. When a later analysis was performed, an Asian-associated ancestry cluster reportedly had fewer N-insertions than the roughly 670-donor mean. Solely CMV serostatus was available to characterize immune exposure.

To note about this clone: Its specificity is not known.

The CDR3 runs to 16 residues. Germline values: CDR1 MNHNS, CDR2 SASEGT. V was cut by 0 bases and J by 8 bases, with 14 bases left in between. PCR was performed using 60 Vbeta and 13 Jbeta primers. The data were produced by immunoSEQ multiplex PCR, yet TCRdb's version contains in-frame clones alone and is incomplete. The table includes some 140,000 clones, 60% to 85% detected once. The rearrangement links TRBV6-1 to TRBJ1-6; D might be TRBD1 (6 bases). The sample taken for sequencing was PBMCs. This sequence originates from a woman in her thirties or forties in good health and CMV-seronegative. CDR3 sequence (DNA): TGTGCCAGCAGTGAAGCCTCAGGGGTGTCGGATTCACCCCTCCACTTT. This encodes CASSEASGVSDSPLHF.